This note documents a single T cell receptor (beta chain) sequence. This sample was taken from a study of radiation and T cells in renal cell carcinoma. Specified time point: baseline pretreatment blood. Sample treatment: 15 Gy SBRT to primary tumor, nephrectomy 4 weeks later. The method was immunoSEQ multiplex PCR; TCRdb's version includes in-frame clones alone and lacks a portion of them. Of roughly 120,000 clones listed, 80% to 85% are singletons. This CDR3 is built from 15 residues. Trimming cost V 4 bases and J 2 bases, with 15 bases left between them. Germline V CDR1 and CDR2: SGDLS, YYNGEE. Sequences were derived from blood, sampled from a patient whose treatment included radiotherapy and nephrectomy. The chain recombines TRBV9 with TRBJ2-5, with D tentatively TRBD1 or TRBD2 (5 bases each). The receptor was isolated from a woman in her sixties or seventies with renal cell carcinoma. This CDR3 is CASSYTRDAQETQYF. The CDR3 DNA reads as TGTGCCAGCAGCTATACCCGGGACGCACAAGAGACCCAGTACTTC.